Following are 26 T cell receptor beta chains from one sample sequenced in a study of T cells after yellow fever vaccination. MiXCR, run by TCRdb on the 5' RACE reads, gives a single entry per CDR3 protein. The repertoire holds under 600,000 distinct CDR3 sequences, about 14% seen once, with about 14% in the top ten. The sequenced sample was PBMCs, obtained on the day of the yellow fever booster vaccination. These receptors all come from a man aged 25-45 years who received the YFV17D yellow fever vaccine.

CDR3 bases: TGTGCCAGCAGCTTGTCGCTCGCGGTTGTGAATGAGCAGTTCTTC. It specifies CASSLSLAVVNEQFF. This rearrangement joins TRBV5-4 to TRBJ2-1; D is undetermined. The germline gives CDR1 SGHNT, CDR2 YYREEE (reference sequence). Between the trimmed V and J ends, which lost 1 base and 7 bases, there was a span of 15 bases. This CDR3 has 15 residues.

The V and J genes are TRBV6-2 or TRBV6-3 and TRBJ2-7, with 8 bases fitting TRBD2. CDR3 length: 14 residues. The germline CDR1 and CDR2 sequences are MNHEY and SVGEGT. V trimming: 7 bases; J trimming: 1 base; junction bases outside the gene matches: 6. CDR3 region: CASTPTSVSYEQYF. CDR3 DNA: TGTGCCAGCACCCCGACTAGCGTGTCCTACGAGCAGTACTTC.

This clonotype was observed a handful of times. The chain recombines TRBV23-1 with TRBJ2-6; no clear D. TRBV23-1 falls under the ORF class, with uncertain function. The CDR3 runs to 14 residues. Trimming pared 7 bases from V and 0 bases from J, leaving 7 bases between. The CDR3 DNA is TGCGCCAGCACGACAAACTCTGGGGCCAACGTCCTGACTTTC. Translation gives CASTTNSGANVLTF.

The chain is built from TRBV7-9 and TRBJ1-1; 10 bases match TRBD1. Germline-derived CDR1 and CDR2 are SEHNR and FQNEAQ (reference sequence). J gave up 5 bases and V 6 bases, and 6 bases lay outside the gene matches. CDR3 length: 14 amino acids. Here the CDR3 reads CASSRQGARTEAFF. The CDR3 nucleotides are TGTGCCAGCAGTAGACAGGGGGCTCGGACTGAAGCTTTCTTT.

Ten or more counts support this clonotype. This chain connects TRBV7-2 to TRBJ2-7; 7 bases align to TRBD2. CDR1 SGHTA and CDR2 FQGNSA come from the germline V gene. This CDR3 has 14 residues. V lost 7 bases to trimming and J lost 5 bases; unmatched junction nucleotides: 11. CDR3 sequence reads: CASTPRGVANEQYF. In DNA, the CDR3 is TGTGCCAGCACCCCTCGGGGGGTAGCTAACGAGCAGTACTTC.

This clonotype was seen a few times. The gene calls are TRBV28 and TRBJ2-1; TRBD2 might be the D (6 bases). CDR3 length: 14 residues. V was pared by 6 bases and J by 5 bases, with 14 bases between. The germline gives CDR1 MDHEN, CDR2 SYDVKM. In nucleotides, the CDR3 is TGTGCCAGCAGAAAACTGGCGGGGAACAATGAGCAGTTCTTC. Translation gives CASRKLAGNNEQFF.

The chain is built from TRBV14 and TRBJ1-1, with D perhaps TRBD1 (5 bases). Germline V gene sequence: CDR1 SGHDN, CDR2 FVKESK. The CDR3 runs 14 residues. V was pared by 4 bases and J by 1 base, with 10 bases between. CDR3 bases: TGTGCCAGCAGCCGAAGGGGATGGAACACTGAAGCTTTCTTT. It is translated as CASSRRGWNTEAFF.

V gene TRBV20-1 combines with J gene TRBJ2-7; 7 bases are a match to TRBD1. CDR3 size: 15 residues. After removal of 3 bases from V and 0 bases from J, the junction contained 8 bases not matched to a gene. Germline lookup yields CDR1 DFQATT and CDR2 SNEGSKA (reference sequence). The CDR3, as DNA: TGCAGTGCTAGCCCGGGGACAGATACCTCCTACGAGCAGTACTTC. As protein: CSASPGTDTSYEQYF.

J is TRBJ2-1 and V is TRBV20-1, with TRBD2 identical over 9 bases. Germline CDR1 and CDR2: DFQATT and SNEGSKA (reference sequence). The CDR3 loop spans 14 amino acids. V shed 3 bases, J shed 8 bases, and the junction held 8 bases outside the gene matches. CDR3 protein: CSARISGRIDEQFF. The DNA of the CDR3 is TGCAGTGCTAGGATCAGCGGGAGGATCGATGAGCAGTTCTTC.

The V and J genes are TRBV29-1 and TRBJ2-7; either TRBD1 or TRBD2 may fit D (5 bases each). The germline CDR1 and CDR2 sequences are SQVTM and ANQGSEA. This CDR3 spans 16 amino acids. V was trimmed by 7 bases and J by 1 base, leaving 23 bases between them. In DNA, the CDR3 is TGCAGCGCCCGGGGCGGTCGCCCGCCTTTGTCCTACGAGCAGTACTTC. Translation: CSARGGRPPLSYEQYF.

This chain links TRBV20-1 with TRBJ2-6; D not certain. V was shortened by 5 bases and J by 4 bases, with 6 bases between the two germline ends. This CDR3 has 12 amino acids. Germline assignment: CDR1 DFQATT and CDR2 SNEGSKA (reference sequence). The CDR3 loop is CSAGEGANVLTF. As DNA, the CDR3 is TGCAGTGCTGGTGAGGGGGCCAACGTCCTGACTTTC.

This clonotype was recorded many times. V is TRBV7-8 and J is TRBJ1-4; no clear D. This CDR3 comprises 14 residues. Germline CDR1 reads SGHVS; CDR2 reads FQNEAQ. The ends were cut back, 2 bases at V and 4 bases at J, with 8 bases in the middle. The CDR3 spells CASSLTGLNEKLFF. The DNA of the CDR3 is TGTGCCAGCAGCTTAACTGGCCTTAATGAAAAACTGTTTTTT.

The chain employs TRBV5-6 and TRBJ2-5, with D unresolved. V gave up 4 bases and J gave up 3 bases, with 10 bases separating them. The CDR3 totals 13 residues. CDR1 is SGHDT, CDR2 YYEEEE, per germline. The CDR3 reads CASSLWQEETQYF. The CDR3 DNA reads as TGTGCCAGCAGCCTCTGGCAGGAAGAGACCCAGTACTTC.

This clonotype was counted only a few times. The CDR3 is CASSLAGGGYTF. The CDR3 DNA reads as TGTGCCAGCAGCTTAGCAGGGGGTGGCTACACCTTC. This chain connects TRBV7-9 to TRBJ1-2; possible D gene TRBD1, 6 bases. V was pared by 0 bases and J by 7 bases, with 6 bases between. CDR1 and CDR2 (germline): SEHNR, FQNEAQ (reference sequence). The CDR3 runs to 12 residues. Full variable domain (remainder filled in from reference TRBV7-9 and TRBJ1-2): DTGVSQNPRHKITKRGQNVTFRCDPISEHNRLYWYRQTLGQGPEFLTYFQNEAQLEKSRLLSDRFSAERPKGSFSTLEIQRTEQGDSAMYLCASSLAGGGYTFGSGTRLTVV.

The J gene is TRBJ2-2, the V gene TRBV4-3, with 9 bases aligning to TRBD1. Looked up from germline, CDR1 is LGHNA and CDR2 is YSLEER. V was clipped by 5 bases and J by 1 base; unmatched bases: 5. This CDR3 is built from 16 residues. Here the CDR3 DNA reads TGCGCCAGCAGCGCCCACAGGGGGCAGAACACCGGGGAGCTGTTTTTT. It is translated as CASSAHRGQNTGELFF.

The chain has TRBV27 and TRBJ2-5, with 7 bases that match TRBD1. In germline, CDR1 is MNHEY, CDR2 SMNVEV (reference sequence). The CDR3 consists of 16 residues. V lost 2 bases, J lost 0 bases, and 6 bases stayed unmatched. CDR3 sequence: CASSLLGQPYQETQYF. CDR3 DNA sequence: TGTGCCAGCAGTTTACTGGGACAGCCGTACCAAGAGACCCAGTACTTC.

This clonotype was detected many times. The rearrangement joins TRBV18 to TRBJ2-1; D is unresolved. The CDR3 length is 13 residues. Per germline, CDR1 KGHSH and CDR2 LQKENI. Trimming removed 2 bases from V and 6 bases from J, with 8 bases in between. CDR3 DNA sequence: TGTGCCAGCTCACCAACGGATAGCAATGAGCAGTTCTTC. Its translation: CASSPTDSNEQFF.

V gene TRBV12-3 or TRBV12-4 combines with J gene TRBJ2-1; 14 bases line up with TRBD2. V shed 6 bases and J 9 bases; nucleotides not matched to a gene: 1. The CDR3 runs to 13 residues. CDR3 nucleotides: TGTGCCAGCAGGGGACTAGCGGGAGCTGAGCAGTTCTTC. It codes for CASRGLAGAEQFF.

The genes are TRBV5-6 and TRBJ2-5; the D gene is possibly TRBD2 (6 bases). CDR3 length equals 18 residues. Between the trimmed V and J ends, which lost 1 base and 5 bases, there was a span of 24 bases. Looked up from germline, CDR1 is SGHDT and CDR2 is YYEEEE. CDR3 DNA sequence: TGTGCCAGCAGCTTGTATTCCGGGAGTCTGGTATTCATGGAGACCCAGTACTTC. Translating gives CASSLYSGSLVFMETQYF.

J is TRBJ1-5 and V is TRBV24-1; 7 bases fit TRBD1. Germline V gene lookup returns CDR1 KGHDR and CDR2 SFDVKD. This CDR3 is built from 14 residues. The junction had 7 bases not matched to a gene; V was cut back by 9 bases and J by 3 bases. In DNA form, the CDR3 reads TGTGCCACCCCAGACAGGGTCGCCAATCAGCCCCAGCATTTT. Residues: CATPDRVANQPQHF.

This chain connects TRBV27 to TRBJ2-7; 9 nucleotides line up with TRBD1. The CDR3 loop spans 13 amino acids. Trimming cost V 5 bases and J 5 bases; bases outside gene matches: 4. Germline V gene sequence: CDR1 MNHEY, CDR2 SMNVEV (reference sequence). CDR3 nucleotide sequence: TGTGCCAGCAGTACCGGACAGGGGAACGAGCAGTACTTC. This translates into CASSTGQGNEQYF.

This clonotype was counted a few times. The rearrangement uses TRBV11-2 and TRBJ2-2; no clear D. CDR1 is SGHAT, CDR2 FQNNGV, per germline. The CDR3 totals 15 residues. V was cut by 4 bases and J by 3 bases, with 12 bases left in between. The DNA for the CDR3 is TGTGCCAGCAGCTCGGGTTTCGTAGACACCGGGGAGCTGTTTTTT. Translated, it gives CASSSGFVDTGELFF.

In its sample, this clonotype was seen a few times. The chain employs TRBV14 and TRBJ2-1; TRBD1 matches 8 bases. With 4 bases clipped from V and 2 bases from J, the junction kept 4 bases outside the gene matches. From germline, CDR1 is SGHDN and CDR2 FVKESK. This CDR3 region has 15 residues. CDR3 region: CASSRTGITYNEQFF. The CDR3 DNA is TGTGCCAGCAGCCGGACAGGGATTACCTACAATGAGCAGTTCTTC. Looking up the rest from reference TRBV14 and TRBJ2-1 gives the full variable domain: EAGVTQFPSHSVIEKGQTVTLRCDPISGHDNLYWYRRVMGKEIKFLLHFVKESKQDESGMPNNRFLAERTGGTYSTLKVQPAELEDSGVYFCASSRTGITYNEQFFGPGTRLTVL.

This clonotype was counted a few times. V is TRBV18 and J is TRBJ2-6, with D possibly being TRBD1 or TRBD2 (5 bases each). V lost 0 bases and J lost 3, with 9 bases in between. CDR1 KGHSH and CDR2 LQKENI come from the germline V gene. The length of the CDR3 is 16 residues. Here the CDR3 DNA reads TGTGCCAGCTCACCACCGGTGGGGGTTGGGGCCAACGTCCTGACTTTC. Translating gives CASSPPVGVGANVLTF.

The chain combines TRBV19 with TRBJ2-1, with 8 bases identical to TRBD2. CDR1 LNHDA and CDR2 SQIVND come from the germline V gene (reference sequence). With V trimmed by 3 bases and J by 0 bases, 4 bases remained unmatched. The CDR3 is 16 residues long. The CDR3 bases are TGTGCCAGTAGTATCTTCGCGGGAGGCTCCTACAATGAGCAGTTCTTC. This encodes CASSIFAGGSYNEQFF.

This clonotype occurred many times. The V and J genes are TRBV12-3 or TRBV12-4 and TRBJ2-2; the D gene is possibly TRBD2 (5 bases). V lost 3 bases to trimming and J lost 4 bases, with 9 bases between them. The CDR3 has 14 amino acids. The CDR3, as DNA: TGTGCCAGCAGTTTGCGCGGAGGCACCGGGGAGCTGTTTTTT. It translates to CASSLRGGTGELFF.